This T cell receptor (beta chain) emerged from a study of cytomegalovirus exposure and HLA in healthy donors. Trimming removed 7 bases from V and 7 bases from J, with 8 bases in between. Germline loops: CDR1 MNHEY, CDR2 SVGAGI. CDR3 length equals 11 residues. PCR employed 60 Vbeta and 13 Jbeta primers. The data were produced by immunoSEQ multiplex PCR, yet TCRdb's version contains in-frame clones alone and is incomplete. The data show roughly 130,000 clones, with 75% to 85% seen just once and about 3% held by the top ten. This receptor was obtained from a woman aged 18-35 years in good health and CMV-seropositive. Source material: PBMCs. The V and J genes are TRBV6-5 and TRBJ2-1; possible D gene TRBD1, 6 bases. The CDR3 region is CASTRGNEQFF. The CDR3 DNA follows: TGTGCCAGCACTAGGGGGAATGAGCAGTTCTTC.